These T cell receptor beta chains were read from a single sample in a study of long-term antiretroviral therapy in people with HIV. Profiled with immunoSEQ multiplex PCR; TCRdb holds only in-frame clones, not every one. This table has 25,000 to 35,000 clones, 80% appearing once. Sequencing was performed on unsorted PBMCs, taken 0.3 years after starting antiretroviral therapy. These receptors all come from a man aged 35-49 years with HIV. Each CDR3 is given with its conserved first and last residue. The D gene is left open where the match is weak. Size is omitted from some rows. Given values are once, few, many or a class for expanded clones.

D gene	V gene	clone size	J gene	CDR3 protein	CDR3 DNA
TRBD1	TRBV11-2	-	TRBJ1-2	CASSPRTGPSIGYTF	TGTGCCAGCAGCCCAAGGACAGGCCCCTCTATTGGCTACACCTTC
TRBD2	TRBV7-8	-	TRBJ2-7	CASSLVSGSGEQYF	TGTGCCAGCAGCTTAGTTAGCGGGAGCGGCGAGCAGTACTTC
TRBD2	TRBV7-9	-	TRBJ2-1	CASTSPGGNNEQFF	TGTGCCAGCACCTCCCCGGGGGGGAACAATGAGCAGTTCTTC
-	TRBV4-3	-	TRBJ2-2	CASSQDWGTGELFF	TGCGCCAGCAGCCAAGATTGGGGGACCGGGGAGCTGTTTTTT
-	TRBV5-6	-	TRBJ2-7	CASSLGEYEQYF	TGTGCCAGCAGCTTGGGTGAATACGAGCAGTACTTC
TRBD2	TRBV29-1	-	TRBJ2-7	CSVSGLAGTYEQYF	TGCAGCGTTTCCGGACTAGCGGGAACCTACGAGCAGTACTTC
TRBD1	TRBV6-5	-	TRBJ2-7	CASSPPGQGAGEQYF	TGTGCCAGCAGTCCGCCGGGACAGGGGGCGGGAGAGCAGTACTTC
TRBD1	TRBV6-5	-	TRBJ2-1	CASSSLRDGQEYEQFF	TGTGCCAGCAGTTCCTTGAGGGACGGACAGGAGTATGAGCAGTTCTTC
-	TRBV2	-	TRBJ1-1	CASGSYTEAFF	TGTGCCAGCGGATCATACACTGAAGCTTTCTTT
-	TRBV5-6	-	TRBJ1-4	CASSLWANEKLFF	TGTGCCAGCAGCCTGTGGGCTAATGAAAAACTGTTTTTT
-	TRBV11-2	few	TRBJ2-3	CASSLLGDTQYF	TGTGCCAGCAGCCTACTTGGAGATACGCAGTATTTT
-	TRBV5-5	-	TRBJ2-7	CASSLYGAYEQYF	TGTGCCAGCAGCTTGTATGGAGCCTACGAGCAGTACTTC
-	TRBV18	-	TRBJ2-3	CASSPTKADTQYF	TGTGCCAGCTCACCGACTAAGGCGGATACGCAGTATTTT
-	TRBV5-1	-	TRBJ1-4	CASSLFGKDEKLFF	TGCGCCAGCAGCTTGTTTGGAAAGGATGAAAAACTGTTTTTT
TRBD1	TRBV5-4	once	TRBJ1-2	CASSLAAGTGVPIGYTF	TGTGCCAGCAGCTTGGCCGCCGGGACAGGGGTCCCCATTGGCTACACCTTC
-	TRBV19	-	TRBJ2-7	CASSPWAGRDEQYF	TGTGCCAGTAGCCCCTGGGCGGGACGGGACGAGCAGTACTTC
-	TRBV7-6	once	TRBJ1-1	CASSLTGATEAFF	TGTGCCAGCAGCTTAACGGGGGCCACTGAAGCTTTCTTT
-	TRBV11-2	-	TRBJ2-6	CASSGGGANVLTF	TGTGCCAGCAGCGGGGGAGGGGCCAACGTCCTGACTTTC
TRBD1	TRBV5-6	-	TRBJ1-2	CASSFGTDYYTF	TGTGCCAGCAGCTTTGGGACAGACTACTACACCTTC
-	TRBV6-1	-	TRBJ1-3	CASSEFSLSGNTIYF	TGTGCCAGCAGCGAGTTTTCCCTCTCTGGAAACACCATATATTTT
-	TRBV6-5	once	TRBJ2-1	CASSYSATLPYNEQFF	TGTGCCAGCAGTTACTCAGCCACCCTTCCTTACAATGAGCAGTTCTTC
-	TRBV2	-	TRBJ1-5	CASTATLYQPQHF	TGTGCCAGCACCGCGACCCTGTATCAGCCCCAGCATTTT
TRBD1	TRBV4-3	-	TRBJ2-7	CASSQSTGFSSYEQYF	TGCGCCAGCAGCCAGTCGACAGGGTTTAGCTCCTACGAGCAGTACTTC
TRBD2	TRBV18	-	TRBJ2-1	CASSPGLAGARGEQFF	TGTGCCAGCTCACCGGGACTAGCGGGAGCCCGGGGTGAGCAGTTCTTC
-	TRBV10-1	medium-sized	TRBJ2-7	CASSEGRRGHHEQYF	TGCGCCAGCAGTGAGGGCCGCCGGGGCCACCACGAGCAGTACTTC
-	TRBV10-2	-	TRBJ1-3	CASSVGPGNTIYF	TGCGCCAGCAGTGTAGGGCCCGGAAACACCATATATTTT
TRBD2	TRBV7-2	-	TRBJ2-7	CASSLELLAGGFTYEQYF	TGTGCCAGCAGCTTAGAGCTACTAGCGGGAGGCTTTACCTACGAGCAGTACTTC
TRBD1	TRBV5-3	-	TRBJ2-7	CARSGRGRPYEQYF	TGTGCCAGAAGTGGAAGGGGGCGCCCCTACGAGCAGTACTTC
-	TRBV6-5	-	TRBJ1-1	CASIGARGPEAFF	TGTGCCAGCATAGGGGCGCGGGGTCCCGAAGCTTTCTTT
-	TRBV5-1	-	TRBJ2-2	CASSLWLGDTGELFF	TGCGCCAGCAGCTTGTGGCTTGGGGACACCGGGGAGCTGTTTTTT
TRBD2	TRBV25-1	-	TRBJ2-3	CASSHRTSGDTDTQYF	TGTGCCAGCAGTCATCGGACTAGCGGGGACACAGATACGCAGTATTTT
-	TRBV9	-	TRBJ1-1	CASSVDGGRNTEAFF	TGTGCCAGCAGCGTAGATGGGGGGAGAAACACTGAAGCTTTCTTT
-	TRBV27	-	TRBJ2-1	CASTLWGQGGRNEQFF	TGTGCCAGCACCCTCTGGGGCCAGGGGGGTCGCAATGAGCAGTTCTTC
-	TRBV7-9	-	TRBJ2-7	CASSLTGIKFEQYF	TGTGCCAGCAGCCTGACGGGGATAAAATTCGAGCAGTACTTC
TRBD1	TRBV19	once	TRBJ1-2	CASSIGPGQGNYGYTF	TGTGCCAGTAGTATAGGCCCGGGACAGGGAAACTATGGCTACACCTTC
-	TRBV7-9	-	TRBJ2-3	CASSSTGTSTDTQYF	TGTGCCAGCAGCTCTACAGGGACCAGCACAGATACGCAGTATTTT
-	TRBV7-9	-	TRBJ2-7	CASTLQGRPYEQYF	TGTGCCAGCACCCTGCAGGGCAGACCCTACGAGCAGTACTTC
TRBD1	TRBV28	few	TRBJ1-5	CASSPPRGLQPQHF	TGTGCCAGCAGTCCGCCGAGGGGGCTACAGCCCCAGCATTTT
TRBD1	TRBV29-1	-	TRBJ2-5	CSVEKTGQETQYF	TGCAGCGTTGAGAAGACAGGGCAAGAGACCCAGTACTTC
-	TRBV28	few	TRBJ2-7	CASSPLLTSSYEQYF	TGTGCCAGCAGTCCCCTTCTCACAAGCTCCTACGAGCAGTACTTC
TRBD1	TRBV11-1	-	TRBJ1-2	CASSKTPGQGSYGYTF	TGTGCCAGCAGTAAGACCCCGGGACAGGGTAGCTATGGCTACACCTTC
-	TRBV11-2	-	TRBJ1-1	CASSLEGRRTEAFF	TGTGCCAGCAGCTTAGAGGGGAGACGAACTGAAGCTTTCTTT
TRBD1	TRBV6-1	few	TRBJ2-7	CASSGPDRGRYEQYF	TGTGCCAGCAGTGGCCCGGACAGGGGGCGATACGAGCAGTACTTC
-	TRBV5-1	-	TRBJ2-3	CASSTGFSDTQYF	TGCGCCAGCTCCACAGGGTTTTCAGATACGCAGTATTTT
TRBD1	TRBV28	-	TRBJ2-3	CASSPGTGGRDTQYF	TGTGCCAGCAGTCCCGGGACAGGGGGCCGAGATACGCAGTATTTT
-	TRBV5-6	-	TRBJ2-3	CASSSGQLVDTQYF	TGTGCCAGCAGCTCCGGACAATTAGTAGATACGCAGTATTTT
-	TRBV25-1	-	TRBJ1-1	CASRIKWGASATEAFF	TGTGCCAGCAGAATCAAGTGGGGGGCGTCGGCGACTGAAGCTTTCTTT
-	TRBV27	few	TRBJ1-5	CASSPHFRGLSNQPQHF	TGTGCCAGCAGCCCCCATTTCCGGGGATTAAGCAATCAGCCCCAGCATTTT
-	TRBV4-3	-	TRBJ2-3	CASGGPGDTQYF	TGCGCCAGCGGGGGGCCTGGAGATACGCAGTATTTT
TRBD1	TRBV27	-	TRBJ1-1	CASIDRENTEAFF	TGTGCCAGCATTGACAGGGAGAACACTGAAGCTTTCTTT
TRBD1	TRBV10-3	-	TRBJ1-6	CAIKMAGGNSPLHF	TGTGCCATCAAGATGGCAGGGGGTAATTCACCCCTCCACTTT
TRBD1	TRBV28	-	TRBJ1-2	CASREDRVRGYTF	TGTGCCAGCAGGGAGGACAGGGTCAGGGGCTACACCTTC
TRBD1	TRBV6-4	-	TRBJ1-1	CASSERDRGLTEAFF	TGTGCCAGCAGTGAACGAGACAGGGGGCTGACTGAAGCTTTCTTT
-	TRBV6-5	-	TRBJ2-5	CASSPVTRGETQYF	TGTGCCAGCAGCCCGGTCACCCGGGGGGAGACCCAGTACTTC
-	TRBV7-9	few	TRBJ2-5	CASSPPEVVQETQYF	TGTGCCAGCAGCCCCCCGGAAGTAGTCCAAGAGACCCAGTACTTC
-	TRBV6-1	-	TRBJ1-2	CASRPPAPDYTF	TGTGCCAGCCGCCCCCCCGCTCCGGACTACACCTTC
-	TRBV28	-	TRBJ1-5	CASSPAEQGIRPQHF	TGTGCCAGCAGTCCGGCGGAACAGGGAATCAGGCCCCAGCATTTT
TRBD1	TRBV7-2	few	TRBJ2-7	CASSRTGNGEQYF	TGTGCCAGCAGCCGGACAGGGAACGGTGAGCAGTACTTC
-	TRBV7-2	-	TRBJ1-1	CASSLADLTEAFF	TGTGCCAGCAGCTTAGCAGACCTCACTGAAGCTTTCTTT
-	TRBV6-6	-	TRBJ1-2	CASSYLDSYSYGYTF	TGTGCCAGCAGTTACTTGGACAGTTATAGCTATGGCTACACCTTC